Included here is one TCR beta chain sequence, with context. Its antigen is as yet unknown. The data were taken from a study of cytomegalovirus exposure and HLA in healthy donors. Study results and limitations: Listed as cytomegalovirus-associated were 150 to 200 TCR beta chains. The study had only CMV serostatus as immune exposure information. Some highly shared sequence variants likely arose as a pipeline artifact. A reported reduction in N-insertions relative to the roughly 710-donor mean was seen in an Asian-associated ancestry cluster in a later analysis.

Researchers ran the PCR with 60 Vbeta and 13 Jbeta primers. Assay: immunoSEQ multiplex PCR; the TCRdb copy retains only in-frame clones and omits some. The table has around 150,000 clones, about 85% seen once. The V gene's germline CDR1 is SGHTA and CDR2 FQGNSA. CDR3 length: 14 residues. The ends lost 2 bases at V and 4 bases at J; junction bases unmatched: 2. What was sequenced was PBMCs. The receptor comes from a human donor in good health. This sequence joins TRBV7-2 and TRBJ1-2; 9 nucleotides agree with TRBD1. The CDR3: CASSLSGQGYGYTF. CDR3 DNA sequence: TGTGCCAGCAGCTTATCGGGACAGGGCTATGGCTACACCTTC.